Presented here are 10 T cell receptor beta chains from one specimen sequenced in a study of CD8 T cells in ankylosing spondylitis. In TCRdb, the 5' RACE reads were re-called with MiXCR into one record per CDR3 protein. Of 150,000 or so distinct CDR3 sequences detected, about a third appear once; the ten largest clones hold 6%. Source material: synovial fluid, either unsorted or a sorted T cell fraction (not recorded which). The receptors come from a male donor with ankylosing spondylitis.

There are many counts of this clonotype. V gene TRBV10-3 combines with J gene TRBJ2-6; 8 nucleotides line up with TRBD1. The trim removed 6 bases at V and 0 bases at J, leaving 10 bases unmatched. The CDR3 extends over 18 amino acids. Germline assignment: CDR1 ENHRY and CDR2 SYGVKD. In nucleotides, the CDR3 is TGTGCCATCAGGGGACAGGAAAAAAATCCCTCTGGGGCCAACGTCCTGACTTTC. It translates to CAIRGQEKNPSGANVLTF.

The gene calls are TRBV6-1 and TRBJ1-4; 7 bases fit TRBD1. The CDR3 extends over 18 amino acids. CDR1 and CDR2 from the germline V gene are MNHNS and SASEGT. The trim removed 0 bases at V and 0 bases at J, leaving 7 bases unmatched. CDR3: CASSEALQGTTTNEKLFF. CDR3 coding DNA: TGTGCCAGCAGTGAAGCGTTACAGGGGACCACAACTAATGAAAAACTGTTTTTT.

The chain carries TRBV20-1 and TRBJ1-5, with D hard to call. The V gene lost 3 bases and the J gene lost 2 bases, with 11 bases spanning the gap. The CDR3 has 14 amino acids. CDR1 and CDR2 (germline): DFQATT, SNEGSKA (reference sequence). The CDR3: CSASGQKGNQPQHF. The CDR3 DNA reads TGCAGTGCTAGTGGGCAGAAGGGCAATCAGCCCCAGCATTTT.

This clonotype appeared many times. This sequence joins TRBV28 and TRBJ2-3, with 7 bases fitting TRBD2. Germline V gene lookup returns CDR1 MDHEN and CDR2 SYDVKM. J was trimmed by 0 bases and V by 1 base; bases with no gene match: 13. The CDR3 is made up of 19 amino acids. DNA for the CDR3: TGTGCCAGCAGTTTATTACTCTTGGCTAGCGGAGGTAGCACAGATACGCAGTATTTT. It translates to CASSLLLLASGGSTDTQYF. The full variable domain, rest sourced from reference TRBV28 and TRBJ2-3, is DVKVTQSSRYLVKRTGEKVFLECVQDMDHENMFWYRQDPGLGLRLIYFSYDVKMKEKGDIPEGYSVSREKKERFSLILESASTNQTSMYLCASSLLLLASGGSTDTQYFGPGTRLTVL.

This sequence joins TRBV7-6 and TRBJ2-5, with unresolved D. Trimming left V 0 bases short and J 5 bases short, with 13 bases between. The germline V gene has CDR1 SGHVS and CDR2 FNYEAQ. The CDR3 consists of 15 residues. The CDR3 DNA is TGTGCCAGCAGCTTAGCCCTCTACCGAGATGAGACCCAGTACTTC. Protein product: CASSLALYRDETQYF.

This clonotype occurred many times. The chain couples TRBV12-3 or TRBV12-4 to TRBJ1-4, with 9 bases matching TRBD1. The CDR3 loop spans 15 amino acids. V shed 5 bases, J shed 7 bases, and the junction held 8 bases outside the gene matches. CDR3 in amino acids: CASSRSGTGSEKLFF. The CDR3 DNA reads TGTGCCAGCAGTCGGTCGGGGACAGGGAGTGAAAAACTGTTTTTT.

The chain recombines TRBV6-2 or TRBV6-3 with TRBJ1-5; D gene unclear. V lost 0 bases and J 4 bases, leaving 10 bases between the germline ends. The CDR3 spans 15 residues. Germline CDR1 MNHEY, CDR2 SVGEGT. CDR3 in amino acids: CASSYSGLENQPQHF. As DNA, the CDR3 is TGTGCCAGCAGTTACTCAGGGTTGGAGAATCAGCCCCAGCATTTT.

The rearrangement joins TRBV18 to TRBJ1-5; TRBD1 matches at 7 bases. CDR1 and CDR2 (germline): KGHSH, LQKENI. After removal of 6 bases from V and 7 bases from J, the junction contained 6 bases not matched to a gene. The CDR3 has 13 residues. The CDR3 nucleotides read TGTGCCAGCTCTAAGAGACAGGGCCAGCCCCAGCATTTT. It codes for CASSKRQGQPQHF.

This sequence joins TRBV7-9 and TRBJ1-1, with 7 bases identical to TRBD1. The CDR3 runs 13 residues. The V gene's germline CDR1 is SEHNR and CDR2 FQNEAQ (reference sequence). J lost 3 bases, V lost 7 bases, and 5 bases had no gene match. The CDR3 DNA follows: TGTGCCAGCACCCCTACAGGGGACACTGAAGCTTTCTTT. It codes for CASTPTGDTEAFF.

The rearrangement links TRBV28 to TRBJ2-1, with D possibly matching TRBD2 (6 bases). In germline, CDR1 is MDHEN, CDR2 SYDVKM. Trimming stripped 7 bases from V and 8 bases from J, with 18 bases between. The CDR3 covers 14 residues. The CDR3 bases are TGTGCCAGCATCCCGGGGACTTCTGGCCATGAGCAGTTCTTC. Residues: CASIPGTSGHEQFF.